One sample yielded the 15 T cell receptor beta chains listed below, sequenced in a study of molecular identifiers for immune sequencing clone quantification. Each CDR3 protein gets one entry after TCRdb re-called the PCR reads with MiXCR. The table records about 640,000 distinct CDR3 sequences, 20% of them present only once. Sequenced: naive CD8+ T cells from blood, with Jurkat cell RNA spiked in. Subset indicated: FACS-sorted CD8+CD4-CCR7+CD45RA+ naive T cells. The source of these receptors is a human donor in good health. Some libraries in this study had Jurkat cell RNA spiked in.

This clonotype came up many times. This chain joins TRBV6-5 and TRBJ1-1, with D unresolved. Germline V gives CDR1 MNHEY, CDR2 SVGAGI. The CDR3 consists of 14 residues. Trimming removed 5 bases at V and 1 base at J, with 11 bases between. In DNA, the CDR3 is TGTGCCAGCAGTGGAACCGACGGGAACACTGAAGCTTTCTTT. The encoded protein is CASSGTDGNTEAFF.

This clonotype came up many times. This chain uses TRBV21-1 with TRBJ2-1; the table's TRBD2 call for D was not verified on the DNA. TRBV21-1 is designated a pseudogene. The CDR3 contains 14 residues. The CDR3, as DNA: TGTGCCAGCAGCTCCGGACTAGCGGGGGGGCAGAAGTTCTTC. As protein: CASSSGLAGGQKFF.

Points on this clonotype: This sequence may be a read error, since a much larger clone differs from it by one base. This chain links TRBV19 with TRBJ1-1; tentative D call: TRBD1 (6 bases). CDR1 and CDR2 (germline): LNHDA, SQIVND (reference sequence). The CDR3 is 15 amino acids. Trimming stripped 8 bases from V and 6 bases from J, with 22 bases between. DNA for the CDR3: TGTGCCAGTTGGGGGGCGGGGCAGGGGCCCCCTGAAGCTTTCTTT. Protein product: CASWGAGQGPPEAFF. The variable domain in full, completed from reference TRBV19 and TRBJ1-1, reads DGGITQSPKYLFRKEGQNVTLSCEQNLNHDAMYWYRQDPGQGLRLIYYSQIVNDFQKGDIAEGYSVSREKKESFPLTVTSAQKNPTAFYLCASWGAGQGPPEAFFGQGTRLTVV.

This clonotype was found a few times. This chain uses TRBV13 with TRBJ2-3; 9 bases align to TRBD2. The V segment lost 2 bases and the J segment 3 bases; nucleotides outside the gene matches: 3. The germline V gene encodes CDR1 PRHDT and CDR2 FYEKMQ (reference sequence). This CDR3 region has 15 residues. The CDR3, as DNA: TGTGCCAGCAGCTTACAGCGGGGGGAGACAGATACGCAGTATTTT. Encoded protein: CASSLQRGETDTQYF.

This clonotype was seen many times. J is TRBJ2-2 and V is TRBV28; 9 bases agree with TRBD1. Germline trimming cut 10 bases from V and 5 bases from J; bases unmatched to any gene: 17. This CDR3 is built from 17 residues. In germline, CDR1 is MDHEN, CDR2 SYDVKM. CDR3 bases: TGTGCCATCCCGGAGGCATACAGGGGGCTAGGTACCGGGGAGCTGTTTTTT. It yields the protein CAIPEAYRGLGTGELFF.

This clonotype has a count of ten or more. The rearrangement joins TRBV4-3 to TRBJ2-5; perhaps TRBD2 as D (5 bases). The CDR3 totals 15 residues. Germline V gene data show CDR1 as LGHNA and CDR2 as YSLEER. Trimming took off 3 bases at V and 5 bases at J, with 16 bases between the two ends. This CDR3 is CASSHAPGLGETQYF. DNA of the CDR3: TGCGCCAGCAGCCATGCCCCGGGGTTAGGGGAGACCCAGTACTTC.

The chain uses TRBV9 and TRBJ1-2; a possible D gene is TRBD1 (5 bases). Per germline, CDR1 SGDLS and CDR2 YYNGEE. The CDR3 sequence is 13 residues long. V gave up 0 bases and J gave up 8 bases, with 11 bases separating them. CDR3 in DNA: TGTGCCAGCAGCGTAGGGCAGGGCCGGGGCTACACCTTC. Translation gives CASSVGQGRGYTF.

The table lists this clonotype with many counts. The chain has TRBV28 and TRBJ1-1, with D perhaps TRBD1 (5 bases). The V gene lost 3 bases and the J gene lost 1 base, with 12 bases spanning the gap. The germline CDR1 and CDR2 sequences are MDHEN and SYDVKM. The CDR3 is made up of 15 amino acids. The CDR3 spells CASSFLGGTNTEAFF. CDR3 sequence (DNA): TGTGCCAGCAGTTTCCTGGGGGGGACGAACACTGAAGCTTTCTTT.

This clonotype was counted ten times or more. The chain links TRBV27 to TRBJ1-4, with a tentative D call TRBD1 (5 bases). V was pared by 4 bases and J by 6 bases, with 15 bases between. CDR1 is MNHEY, CDR2 SMNVEV, per germline (reference sequence). This CDR3 spans 15 amino acids. The CDR3 region has the DNA TGTGCCAGCAGTTCCCCGGCGAAAGGGGATGAAAAACTGTTTTTT. The encoded protein is CASSSPAKGDEKLFF.

This clonotype was counted many times. The rearrangement links TRBV24-1 to TRBJ2-3, with TRBD1 matching 8 bases. This CDR3 is 18 amino acids long. The germline V gene encodes CDR1 KGHDR and CDR2 SFDVKD. V was clipped by 3 bases and J by 6 bases; unmatched bases: 16. As DNA, the CDR3 is TGTGCCACCAGTGATCGAACCCAGACAGGGGTTTTGTTGGATACGCAGTATTTT. This gives the protein CATSDRTQTGVLLDTQYF.

The rearrangement links TRBV10-3 to TRBJ1-2; D not resolved. Looked up from germline, CDR1 is ENHRY and CDR2 is SYGVKD. V gave up 4 bases and J gave up 6 bases, with 21 bases separating them. The CDR3 sequence is 16 residues long. The CDR3 reads CAISGDGVGSDDGYTF. The CDR3 DNA is TGTGCCATCAGTGGCGACGGGGTGGGATCCGATGATGGCTACACCTTC.

This clonotype has more than one count but fewer than ten. This rearrangement joins TRBV20-1 to TRBJ2-1; TRBD2 matches at 9 bases. CDR3 length: 15 amino acids. Germline V gene sequence: CDR1 DFQATT, CDR2 SNEGSKA (reference sequence). Unmatched junction bases numbered 8, after V lost 1 base and J lost 7 bases. CDR3 in DNA: TGCAGTGCTAGAGTAGGCGGGAGGGCCGGAAATGAGCAGTTCTTC. It is translated as CSARVGGRAGNEQFF.

To note about this clonotype: This may come from a read error, since a much larger clone is one base off. This rearrangement joins TRBV5-6 to TRBJ2-7, with TRBD1 identical over 7 bases. From germline, CDR1 is SGHDT and CDR2 YYEEEE. Trimming removed 2 bases from V and 2 bases from J; junction bases left unmatched: 10. The CDR3 contains 16 residues. The DNA for the CDR3 is TGTGCCAGCAGCTTACTCCGGGACAGTCGCCCCTACGAGCAGTACTTC. This codes for CASSLLRDSRPYEQYF.

There are many counts of this clonotype. The chain uses TRBV4-2 and TRBJ1-1, with D possibly TRBD1 on 5 matching bases. The ends were cut back, 1 base at V and 3 bases at J, with 12 bases in the middle. The germline V gene encodes CDR1 LGHNA and CDR2 YNFKEQ. The length of the CDR3 is 15 residues. This CDR3 is CASSQGGVRDTEAFF. CDR3 coding DNA: TGTGCCAGCAGCCAAGGAGGGGTTCGAGACACTGAAGCTTTCTTT.

The CDR3 region is CASRRGASYNEQFF. CDR3 sequence (DNA): TGTGCCAGCAGAAGGGGGGCCTCCTACAATGAGCAGTTCTTC. This chain links TRBV6-5 with TRBJ2-1, with D possibly called TRBD1 or TRBD2 (6 bases each). Trimming took off 6 bases at V and 0 bases at J, with 9 bases between the two ends. The CDR3 is made up of 14 amino acids. The germline V gene has CDR1 MNHEY and CDR2 SVGAGI.